Listed below are T cell receptor beta chains from one sample, sequenced in a study of cytomegalovirus exposure and HLA in healthy donors. Libraries were prepared by immunoSEQ multiplex PCR; TCRdb keeps only in-frame clonotypes and omits some of them. This repertoire includes about 51,000 clones. The sequencing sample was made of PBMCs. The receptors stem from a female donor in good health and CMV-seronegative. Both conserved end residues are part of each CDR3. A D gene is named only where the DNA matches it firmly.

>TRBV19|TRBD1|TRBJ1-6
TGTGCCAGTAGTATAAGCGGACAGGCTAATTCACCCCTCCACTTT
CASSISGQANSPLHF
>TRBV5-1|TRBD1|TRBJ1-1
TGCGCCAGCAGCTTGAAGGCAGGGGGCACTGAAGATTTCTTT
CASSLKAGGTEDFF
>TRBV6-4|TRBD1|TRBJ2-2
TGTGCCAGCAGTGAGGGGACAGGGAACACCGGGGAGCTGTTTTTT
CASSEGTGNTGELFF
>TRBV5-1|TRBD2|TRBJ2-3
TGCGCCAGCAGCTTACCTAGCGGGAGCACAGATACGCAGTATTTT
CASSLPSGSTDTQYF
>TRBV7-9|-|TRBJ1-6
TGTGCCAGCAGCTTAAGGACAGACCGACATTCACCCCTCCACTTT
CASSLRTDRHSPLHF
>TRBV5-1|-|TRBJ1-2
TGCGCCAGCAGCTTGGGGCTCTATGGCTACACCTTC
CASSLGLYGYTF
>TRBV7-2|TRBD1|TRBJ1-6
TGTGCCAGCAGCAGGGGACAGGCGGGGCCACCCCTCCACTTT
CASSRGQAGPPLHF
>TRBV4-1|TRBD1|TRBJ2-7
TGCGCCAGCAGCCAAGACAGGGGGCACTACGAGCAGTACTTC
CASSQDRGHYEQYF
>TRBV27|-|TRBJ1-5
TGTGCCAGCAGAGAACAGGGACGGAATCAGCCCCAGCATTTT
CASREQGRNQPQHF
>TRBV30|TRBD1|TRBJ1-1
TGTGCCTGGAGTCAAGGGACAGGTGGTGAAGCTTTCTTT
CAWSQGTGGEAFF
>TRBV19|-|TRBJ1-1
TGTGCCAGTACCCCGGCGGGGGTCACTGAAGCTTTCTTT
CASTPAGVTEAFF
>TRBV4-3|TRBD1|TRBJ1-6
TGCGCCAGCAGCCGAGACAGGGGGAAGGATTCACCCCTCCACTTT
CASSRDRGKDSPLHF
>TRBV6-6|-|TRBJ2-7
TGTGCCAGCAGTCCCAACAGTTACGAGCAGTACTTC
CASSPNSYEQYF
>TRBV2|TRBD1|TRBJ2-7
TGTGCCAGCAGAAAATTACAGGGGCCGCAGTACTTC
CASRKLQGPQYF
>TRBV4-2|TRBD2|TRBJ2-5
TGTGCCAGCAGCCAAGGCCTAGCGGGGGACGTCGGAGAGACCCAGTACTTC
CASSQGLAGDVGETQYF
>TRBV9|TRBD1|TRBJ2-1
TGTGCCAGCACCCCCGGGACAGGCACCTACAATGAGCAGTTCTTC
CASTPGTGTYNEQFF
>TRBV6-5|TRBD2|TRBJ2-3
TGTGCCAGCAGTTACATTAGCGGGGTGGTAGATACGCAGTATTTT
CASSYISGVVDTQYF
>TRBV27|-|TRBJ1-5
TGTGCCAGCAGCCCACAGACAACTAGCAATCAGCCCCAGCATTTT
CASSPQTTSNQPQHF
>TRBV5-6|-|TRBJ2-7
TGTGCCAGCAGCTTGGGCAGTTCCTACGAGCAGTACTTC
CASSLGSSYEQYF
>TRBV30|-|TRBJ2-7
TGTGCCTGGGGTAGCGCCTACGAGCAGTACTTC
CAWGSAYEQYF
>TRBV27|-|TRBJ1-1
TGTGCCAGCAGTGGTCAGGGGATGGCTGAAGCTTTCTTT
CASSGQGMAEAFF
>TRBV5-6|TRBD2|TRBJ2-2
TGTGCCAGCAGCTTGGGACTAGCGGTTAACACCGGGGAGCTGTTTTTT
CASSLGLAVNTGELFF
>TRBV7-2|TRBD1|TRBJ2-7
TGTGCCAGCAGCTTAGTGTGGACAGGGGGCGAGCAGTACTTC
CASSLVWTGGEQYF
>TRBV5-1|-|TRBJ2-1
TGCGCCAGCAGCTTGCTGACTCCCTCCTTCTCCTACAATGAGCAGTTCTTC
CASSLLTPSFSYNEQFF
>TRBV30|-|TRBJ1-5
TGTGCCTGGAGTGGGGCTGCCCCCGGCAATCAGCCCCAGCATTTT
CAWSGAAPGNQPQHF
>TRBV6-5|-|TRBJ1-2
TGTGCCAGCAGCTGGCGGGAGGGTGGCTACACCTTC
CASSWREGGYTF
>TRBV9|-|TRBJ1-4
TGTGCCAGCAGCCCGAAGGGAGGGTTTAATGAAAAACTGTTTTTT
CASSPKGGFNEKLFF
>TRBV7-9|-|TRBJ1-1
TGTGCCAGCAGCTTGTTGGGGCAGTTGGCCCACATGAACACTGAAGCTTTCTTT
CASSLLGQLAHMNTEAFF
>TRBV19|TRBD1|TRBJ2-3
TGTGCCAGTAGTATAGAGGGGACAGGCGTTAATACGCAGTATTTT
CASSIEGTGVNTQYF
>TRBV2|TRBD1|TRBJ2-2
TGTGCCAGCAAGGACAGGTCGAACACCGGGGAGCTGTTTTTT
CASKDRSNTGELFF
>TRBV9|TRBD2|TRBJ2-1
TGTGCCAGCAGCGTAGGAGCGGGGACCTCCTACAATGAGCAGTTCTTC
CASSVGAGTSYNEQFF
>TRBV7-2|TRBD1|TRBJ2-7
TGTGCCAGCAGCTTAGCGTCTCAGGGGGCTAACGAGCAGTACTTC
CASSLASQGANEQYF
>TRBV7-9|TRBD2|TRBJ2-2
TGTGCCAGCTTTGCAATAGCGGGAGGGGACACCGGGGAGCTGTTTTTT
CASFAIAGGDTGELFF
>TRBV30|-|TRBJ1-5
TGTGCCTGGAGCGGGGAGGGCCGTCAGCCCCAGCATTTT
CAWSGEGRQPQHF
>TRBV4-3|-|TRBJ2-2
TGCGCCAGCAGCCAAGATCTCTTAAGGGCGGGGGCGCGAAACACCGGGGAGCTGTTTTTT
CASSQDLLRAGARNTGELFF
>TRBV18|TRBD1|TRBJ2-1
TGTGCCAGCTCACCCGGGACAGGGGGTTACAATGAGCAGTTCTTC
CASSPGTGGYNEQFF
>TRBV23-1|-|TRBJ1-3
TGCGCCAGCAGTCCCCCGAGAGGTTCTGGTAACACCATATATTTT
CASSPPRGSGNTIYF
>TRBV4-2|-|TRBJ1-2
TGTGCCAGCAGCCGTCAACGGGACACCGCGGAGGGCTACACCTTC
CASSRQRDTAEGYTF
>TRBV11-2|TRBD1|TRBJ2-6
TGTGCCAGCAGCTACGGGACAGTGGCTGGGGCCAACGTCCTGACTTTC
CASSYGTVAGANVLTF
>TRBV5-1|-|TRBJ2-3
TGCGCCAGCAGCTTGGCCGCACTCGCAGATACGCAGTATTTT
CASSLAALADTQYF
>TRBV6-1|-|TRBJ2-7
TGTGCCAGCAGTGAAAGGCCGACCGAGGGCGAGCAGTACTTC
CASSERPTEGEQYF
>TRBV6-6|TRBD1|TRBJ1-1
TGTGCCAGCAGGCGCGGGACAGCGAACACTGAAGCTTTCTTT
CASRRGTANTEAFF
>TRBV13|TRBD1|TRBJ1-1
TGTGCCAGCAGCGTCCCGGGACAGGGATACACTGAAGCTTTCTTT
CASSVPGQGYTEAFF
>TRBV27|-|TRBJ2-3
TGTGCCAGCAGTTTATACGACAGTATCACAGATACGCAGTATTTT
CASSLYDSITDTQYF
>TRBV6-5|-|TRBJ1-5
TGTGCCAGCAGTTTCGACAGGTTCCGGCAGCCCCAGCATTTT
CASSFDRFRQPQHF
>TRBV5-1|-|TRBJ2-3
TGCGCCAGCAGCTTAGACACCAGCACAGATACGCAGTATTTT
CASSLDTSTDTQYF
>TRBV7-9|TRBD2|TRBJ2-7
TGTGCCAGCAGCCCGGGGCGGACTAGCCACGAGCAGTACTTC
CASSPGRTSHEQYF
>TRBV30|-|TRBJ2-7
TGTGCCTGGAGTGTGGGACTCGCCTACGAGCAGTACTTC
CAWSVGLAYEQYF